This record covers a single TCR beta chain. The CDR3 is made up of 16 amino acids. Per the germline V gene, CDR1 is MDHEN and CDR2 is SYDVKM. Trimming at V came to 3 bases and at J to 0 bases, leaving 7 bases not matched to a gene. In the original processing: Reference gene primer amplification in the assay estimated nucleated cell counts. The protocol was immunoSEQ multiplex PCR, while the TCRdb copy is restricted to in-frame clones and leaves out a portion. V, J and clone size derive from that table, while D and trimming were established from the DNA sequence. The table has roughly 200,000 clones, approximately 80% seen once. The data originate from a study of blood T cell repertoires in COVID-19. About the research overall: Samples came from the United States, Italy and Spain, spanning acute and convalescent COVID-19. Sources were T cells, B-cell-depleted T cells, or PBMCs; the material itself was cDNA or gDNA.

Sequenced input: peripheral blood. The TCR originated in an elderly woman with active or convalescent COVID-19. J is TRBJ1-1 and V is TRBV28, with TRBD1 matching 7 bases. This CDR3 reads CASSFPGTAMNTEAFF. CDR3 DNA: TGTGCCAGCAGTTTTCCCGGGACAGCCATGAACACTGAAGCTTTCTTT.